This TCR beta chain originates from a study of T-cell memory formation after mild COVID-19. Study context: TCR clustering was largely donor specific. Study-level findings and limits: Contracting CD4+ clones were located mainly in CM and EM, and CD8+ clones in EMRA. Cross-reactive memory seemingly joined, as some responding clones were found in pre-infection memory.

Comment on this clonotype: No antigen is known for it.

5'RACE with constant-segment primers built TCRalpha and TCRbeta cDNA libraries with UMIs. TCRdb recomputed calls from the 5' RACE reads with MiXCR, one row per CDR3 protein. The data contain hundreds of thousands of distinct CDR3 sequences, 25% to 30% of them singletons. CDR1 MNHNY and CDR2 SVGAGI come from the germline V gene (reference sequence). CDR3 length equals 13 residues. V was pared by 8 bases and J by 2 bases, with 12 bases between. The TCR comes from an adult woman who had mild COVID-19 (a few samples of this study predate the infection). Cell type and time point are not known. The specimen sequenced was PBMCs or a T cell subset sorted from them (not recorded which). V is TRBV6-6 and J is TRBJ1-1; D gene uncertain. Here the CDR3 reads CASADGPNTEAFF. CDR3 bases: TGTGCCAGCGCAGACGGTCCTAACACTGAAGCTTTCTTT.